This T cell receptor beta chain was captured in a study of blood T cell repertoires in COVID-19. Turning to the study itself: PBMCs, B-cell-depleted T cells, or T cells provided the cDNA or gDNA that made up the material.

Per the study methods: Cell counts per sample came from amplifying reference gene primers. Clones were sequenced by immunoSEQ multiplex PCR, and TCRdb holds only the in-frame ones, with some missing. That table is the source of V, J and clone size, and D and trimming were worked out from the DNA. The sample lists a few hundred thousand clones, roughly 87% occurring once. The germline V gene has CDR1 MNHEY and CDR2 SMNVEV (reference sequence). The CDR3 consists of 16 residues. With 3 bases clipped from V and 10 bases from J, the junction kept 9 bases outside the gene matches. The J gene is TRBJ1-6, the V gene TRBV27, with 10 bases aligning to TRBD1. The sequenced sample was peripheral blood. This TCR derives from a woman between 45 and 65 years old who had recovered from COVID-19. For the CDR3, the DNA is TGTGCCAGCAGTTTTTCGCGGGGGACAGGGGAGTCACCCCTCCACTTT. Residues: CASSFSRGTGESPLHF.